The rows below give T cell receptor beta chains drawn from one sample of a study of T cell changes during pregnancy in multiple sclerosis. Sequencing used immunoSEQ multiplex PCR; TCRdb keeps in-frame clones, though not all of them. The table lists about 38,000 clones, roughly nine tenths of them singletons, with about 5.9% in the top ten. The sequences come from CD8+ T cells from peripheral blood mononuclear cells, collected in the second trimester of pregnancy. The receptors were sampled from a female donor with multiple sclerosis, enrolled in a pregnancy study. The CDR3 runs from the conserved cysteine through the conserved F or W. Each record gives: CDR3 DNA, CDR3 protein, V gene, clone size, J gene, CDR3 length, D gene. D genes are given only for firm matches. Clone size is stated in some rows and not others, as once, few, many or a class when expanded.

TGTGCCAGCAGTCCAGGGGACTCCTACGAGCAGTACTTC | CASSPGDSYEQYF | TRBV25-1 | - | TRBJ2-7 | 13 | -
TGTGCCAGCAGCCAGATTACCAATGAGCAGTTCTTC | CASSQITNEQFF | TRBV7-2 | - | TRBJ2-1 | 12 | -
TGTGCCAGCAGCTTTAGGGGGATAAACACTGAAGCTTTCTTT | CASSFRGINTEAFF | TRBV11-2 | - | TRBJ1-1 | 14 | -
TGCAGCGTGGAGGTGGGAGCGGGCGGGGAGCTGTTTTTT | CSVEVGAGGELFF | TRBV29-1 | once | TRBJ2-2 | 13 | -
TGTGCCAGCAGCGGAGGACTAGCGGGGGCCAACTACGAGCAGTACTTC | CASSGGLAGANYEQYF | TRBV9 | - | TRBJ2-7 | 16 | TRBD2
TGTGCCAGCAGCGTAGCAGGGGGGCTGAGCAGAGATACGCAGTATTTT | CASSVAGGLSRDTQYF | TRBV9 | - | TRBJ2-3 | 16 | -
TGTGCCAGCAGCTTAGAATACGGGGGGAGGTACAATGAGCAGTTCTTC | CASSLEYGGRYNEQFF | TRBV11-1 | - | TRBJ2-1 | 16 | TRBD2
TGTGCCAGCAGCGTAGATAGCTTCGGGTCCTACGAGCAGTACTTC | CASSVDSFGSYEQYF | TRBV9 | - | TRBJ2-7 | 15 | -
TGTGCCAGCAGCCAAGGCGAGACTAGCGGCCACAATGAGCAGTTCTTC | CASSQGETSGHNEQFF | TRBV4-2 | - | TRBJ2-1 | 16 | TRBD2
TGTGCCAGCAGGCGACAGGGGACTGAAGCTTTCTTT | CASRRQGTEAFF | TRBV6-5 | - | TRBJ1-1 | 12 | TRBD1
TGCGCCAGCAAATTGTACGGGACAGCCTACAATGAGCAGTTCTTC | CASKLYGTAYNEQFF | TRBV10-2 | - | TRBJ2-1 | 15 | TRBD1
TGTGCCAGCAGTCCCGGGATCGGAAATCAGCCCCAGCATTTT | CASSPGIGNQPQHF | TRBV6-1 | once | TRBJ1-5 | 14 | -
TGTGCCAGTAGTAGGCCACAGGCCCCGGGGGCTGAAGCTTTCTTT | CASSRPQAPGAEAFF | TRBV19 | - | TRBJ1-1 | 15 | -
TGTGCCAGCCATGGGGCTAGGAACAATGAGCAGTTCTTC | CASHGARNNEQFF | TRBV2 | once | TRBJ2-1 | 13 | -
TGTGCCGCCACTAGCGGGGGTTCTTATTACAATGAGCAGTTCTTC | CAATSGGSYYNEQFF | TRBV10-3 | - | TRBJ2-1 | 15 | TRBD2
TGTGCCAGCAGTCCCGGACAGGGGAACACTGAAGCTTTCTTT | CASSPGQGNTEAFF | TRBV6-5 | - | TRBJ1-1 | 14 | TRBD1
TGTGCCAGCAGCTTAGAGCTTGTTCGAGGGCAGGACTATGGCTACACCTTC | CASSLELVRGQDYGYTF | TRBV7-9 | - | TRBJ1-2 | 17 | -
TGTGCCAGCAGCTCCTATACGGACTATGGCTACACCTTC | CASSSYTDYGYTF | TRBV7-2 | - | TRBJ1-2 | 13 | -